This T cell receptor (beta chain) was identified during a study of cytomegalovirus exposure and HLA in healthy donors. TCRdb's table, derived via immunoSEQ multiplex PCR, lists solely in-frame clones and lacks some. The table lists 150,000 to 200,000 clones, about 81% of them singletons. General study findings and limits: Some TCR beta chains (over 150 of them) were listed as cytomegalovirus-associated.

V lost 0 bases to trimming and J lost 7 bases, with 7 bases between them. This CDR3 contains 12 residues. Germline V gives CDR1 SGHKS, CDR2 YYEKEE (reference sequence). A remark on this clone: The antigen is unknown.

The chain carries TRBV5-5 and TRBJ1-2; D gene unclear. The TCR comes from a woman aged 25 to 39 in good health and CMV-seronegative. Sequencing used PBMCs. This chain's CDR3 is CASSLAPGGYTF. As DNA, the CDR3 is TGTGCCAGCAGCTTGGCCCCAGGTGGCTACACCTTC.